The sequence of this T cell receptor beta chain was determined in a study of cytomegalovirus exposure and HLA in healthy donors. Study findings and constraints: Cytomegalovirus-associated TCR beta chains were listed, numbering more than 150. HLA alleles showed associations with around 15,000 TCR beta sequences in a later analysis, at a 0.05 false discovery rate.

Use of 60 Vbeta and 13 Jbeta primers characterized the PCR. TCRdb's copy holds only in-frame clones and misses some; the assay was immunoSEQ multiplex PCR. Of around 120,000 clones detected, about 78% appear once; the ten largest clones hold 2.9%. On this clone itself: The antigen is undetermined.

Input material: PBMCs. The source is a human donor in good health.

The CDR3 here is CASRRGTSGDYNEQFF. DNA of the CDR3: TGCGCCAGCAGACGCGGGACTAGCGGGGACTACAATGAGCAGTTCTTC. The chain uses TRBV5-1 and TRBJ2-1; 13 positions match TRBD2. Germline V CDR1 and CDR2: SGHRS, YFSETQ. CDR3 length equals 16 residues. V gave up 5 bases and J gave up 3 bases; unmatched junction bases: 5. The full variable domain, in which reference TRBV5-1 and TRBJ2-1 provide the parts outside the CDR3, is KAGVTQTPRYLIKTRGQQVTLSCSPISGHRSVSWYQQTPGQGLQFLFEYFSETQRNKGNFPGRFSGRQFSNSRSEMNVSTLELGDSALYLCASRRGTSGDYNEQFFGPGTRLTVL.